Detailed here is one T cell receptor (beta chain). These data belong to a study of blood T cell repertoires in COVID-19. Study-level background: The samples span acute and convalescent COVID-19 from the United States, Italy and Spain. T cells, B-cell-depleted T cells, or PBMCs supplied cDNA or gDNA.

V was shortened by 3 bases and J by 4 bases, with 12 bases between the two germline ends. Germline loops: CDR1 LNHNV, CDR2 YYDKDF (reference sequence). CDR3 length: 14 amino acids. As processed by the authors: Estimation of nucleated cell counts relied on the amplification of reference gene primers. The data were produced by immunoSEQ multiplex PCR, yet TCRdb's version contains in-frame clones alone and is incomplete. Clone size and the V and J calls come from that table; the DNA yielded D and trimming. This sample has 150,000 to 200,000 clones, with 90% to 95% found just once. Specimen: peripheral blood. The receptor's source is a woman between 50 and 59 years old with acute or convalescent COVID-19. The J gene is TRBJ2-5, the V gene TRBV15, with D perhaps matching TRBD1 (6 bases). In nucleotides, the CDR3 is TGTGCCACCAGCAGGCCCAGGGGTGGAGAGACCCAGTACTTC. Residues: CATSRPRGGETQYF. The full variable domain, with the rest looked up from reference TRBV15 and TRBJ2-5, is DAMVIQNPRYQVTQFGKPVTLSCSQTLNHNVMYWYQQKSSQAPKLLFHYYDKDFNNEADTPDNFQSRRPNTSFCFLDIRSPGLGDTAMYLCATSRPRGGETQYFGPGTRLLVL.